The next 3 T cell receptor beta chains were all read from a single sample in a study of T cell responses to AZD1222 COVID-19 vaccine. The data were produced by immunoSEQ multiplex PCR, yet TCRdb's version contains in-frame clones alone and is incomplete. The data hold some 140,000 clones, with less than 90% observed a single time. Sample: peripheral blood, taken on day 0 of AZD1222 vaccination. All receptors derive from an adult in good health.

This clone turned up a few times. V usage is TRBV27 and J usage is TRBJ2-7; D remains ambiguous. The CDR3 spans 15 residues. Deletions cut 5 bases from V and 6 bases from J, with 20 bases between. CDR1 MNHEY and CDR2 SMNVEV come from the germline V gene (reference sequence). The CDR3 DNA is TGTGCCAGCAGTGGGTGGCAGCTCGGTCTCCCCGAGCAGTACTTC. Protein sequence: CASSGWQLGLPEQYF.

The rearrangement links TRBV28 to TRBJ1-1, with 10 bases fitting TRBD1. The germline gives CDR1 MDHEN, CDR2 SYDVKM. This CDR3 has 14 residues. Trimming took 4 bases from V and 6 from J; bases not matched to a gene: 5. CDR3: CASSSRDRGSEAFF. The CDR3 nucleotides read TGTGCCAGCAGTTCCCGGGACAGGGGATCTGAAGCTTTCTTT.

V usage is TRBV7-2 and J usage is TRBJ2-5; 11 bases align to TRBD2. The junction had 6 bases not matched to a gene; V was cut back by 5 bases and J by 4 bases. The CDR3 loop spans 15 amino acids. Germline assignment: CDR1 SGHTA and CDR2 FQGNSA. CDR3 amino acids: CASSQLGTSGETQYF. CDR3 sequence (DNA): TGTGCCAGCAGCCAACTAGGGACTAGCGGAGAGACCCAGTACTTC.